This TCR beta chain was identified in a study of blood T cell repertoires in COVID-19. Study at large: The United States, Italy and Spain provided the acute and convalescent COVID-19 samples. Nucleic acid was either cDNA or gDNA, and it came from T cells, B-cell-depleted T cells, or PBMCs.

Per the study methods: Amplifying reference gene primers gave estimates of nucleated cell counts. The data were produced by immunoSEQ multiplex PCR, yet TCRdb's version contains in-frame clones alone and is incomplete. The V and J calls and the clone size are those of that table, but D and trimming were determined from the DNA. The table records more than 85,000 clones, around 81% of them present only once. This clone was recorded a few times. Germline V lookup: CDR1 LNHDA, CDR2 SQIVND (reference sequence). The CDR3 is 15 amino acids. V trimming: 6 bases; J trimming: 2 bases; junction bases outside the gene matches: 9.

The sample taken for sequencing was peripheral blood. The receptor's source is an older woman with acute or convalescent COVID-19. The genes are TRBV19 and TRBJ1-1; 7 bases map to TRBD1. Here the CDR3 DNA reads TGTGCCAGTAGAGCTTCCGGGACAGTTAACACTGAAGCTTTCTTT. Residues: CASRASGTVNTEAFF.